This T cell receptor (beta chain) is from a study of CD8+ T cells in alopecia areata. As for the study in general: Tofacitinib therapy lasting 6 to 18 months was followed by 6 months off drug.

It was from alopecia areata patients that lesional scalp punch biopsies and peripheral blood were collected. With V trimmed by 8 bases and J by 5 bases, 10 bases remained unmatched. Germline CDR1 reads SGHAT; CDR2 reads FQDESV (reference sequence). The CDR3 has 15 residues. This clone was seen a few times. RNA, once extracted, was reverse transcribed into cDNA for use as the sequencing template. Clones were read by immunoSEQ multiplex PCR, and TCRdb kept only the in-frame ones, dropping some. The sample has some 130,000 clones, approximately 48% seen once. Sequences were derived from CD8+ T cells sorted from blood, sampled at week 0. The sequence came from a human donor with alopecia areata. This chain links TRBV11-1 with TRBJ2-1; 9 bases align to TRBD1. CDR3 in DNA: TGTGCCAGCTCGCGCCGGACAGGGGCTAACAATGAGCAGTTCTTC. It specifies CASSRRTGANNEQFF.